These 21 T cell receptor beta chains were all obtained from the same sample, sequenced in a study of cytomegalovirus exposure and HLA in healthy donors. PCR was performed using 60 Vbeta and 13 Jbeta primers. TCRdb's copy holds only in-frame clones and misses some; the assay was immunoSEQ multiplex PCR. This table has 150,000 to 200,000 clones, roughly 85% appearing once. The sequenced sample consisted of PBMCs. The receptors were sampled from a man between 18 and 35 years old in good health and CMV-seropositive.

The chain links TRBV6-1 to TRBJ2-5; D may be TRBD1 (5 bases). The J call is in doubt because the DNA end fits TRBJ2-7 better. Germline V gene sequence: CDR1 MNHNS, CDR2 SASEGT. CDR3 length equals 14 residues. CDR3 sequence: CASSGTSLTYEQYF. The CDR3, as DNA: TGTGCCAGCAGTGGGACAAGTCTTACCTACGAGCAGTACTTC.

The V and J genes are TRBV4-1 and TRBJ1-5; unclear D gene. Per the germline V gene, CDR1 is MGHRA and CDR2 is YSYEKL. The CDR3 extends over 14 amino acids. Trimming removed 3 bases from V and 0 bases from J, with 6 bases in between. CDR3 loop: CASSHSLSNQPQHF. The CDR3 bases are TGCGCCAGCAGCCACTCTCTTAGCAATCAGCCCCAGCATTTT.

This chain links TRBV7-6 with TRBJ2-7, with a tentative D call TRBD2 (5 bases). V was clipped by 5 bases and J by 2 bases, with 10 bases between them. Per the germline V gene, CDR1 is SGHVS and CDR2 is FNYEAQ. The length of the CDR3 is 13 residues. CDR3 nucleotides: TGTGCCAGCAGCCGGGAAGTCCCCTACGAGCAGTACTTC. As protein: CASSREVPYEQYF.

This clone was observed a few times. The chain has TRBV4-3 and TRBJ2-3; TRBD2 matches 8 bases. With V trimmed by 4 bases and J by 2 bases, 8 bases remained unmatched. The germline V gene has CDR1 LGHNA and CDR2 YSLEER. The CDR3 has 16 amino acids. The CDR3 loop is CASSPTAGAFTDTQYF. In DNA form, the CDR3 reads TGCGCCAGCAGCCCAACAGCGGGGGCCTTCACAGATACGCAGTATTTT.

V and J are TRBV10-3 and TRBJ2-2; 10 bases match TRBD1. This CDR3 spans 17 amino acids. CDR1 is ENHRY and CDR2 is SYGVKD in the germline V gene. V lost 3 bases and J lost 3; bases outside the gene matches: 7. CDR3 amino acids: CAISESPDRGYTGELFF. In nucleotides, the CDR3 is TGTGCCATCAGTGAATCCCCGGACAGGGGGTACACCGGGGAGCTGTTTTTT.

About this clone itself: Within the sample, other DNA sequences also encode this same CDR3. The chain couples TRBV7-2 to TRBJ2-1; 11 nucleotides align to TRBD2. Trimming removed 1 base from V and 0 bases from J; junction bases left unmatched: 5. Germline CDR1 and CDR2: SGHTA and FQGNSA. CDR3 size: 18 residues. The CDR3 reads CASSLELAGASSYNEQFF. The DNA of the CDR3 is TGTGCCAGCAGCTTAGAACTAGCGGGGGCCAGCTCCTACAATGAGCAGTTCTTC.

This clone was observed a few times. This chain links TRBV6-6 with TRBJ1-2; TRBD1 agrees at 8 bases. CDR1 is MNHNY and CDR2 is SVGAGI in the germline V gene (reference sequence). The CDR3 has 11 amino acids. Unmatched junction bases numbered 0, after V lost 6 bases and J lost 6 bases. CDR3 sequence (DNA): TGTGCCAGCAGGACAGGGGATGGCTACACCTTC. Residues: CASRTGDGYTF.

This chain connects TRBV5-5 to TRBJ2-3, with D perhaps TRBD2 (5 bases). Germline lookup yields CDR1 SGHKS and CDR2 YYEKEE (reference sequence). This CDR3 is built from 13 residues. Trimming took 1 base from V and 3 from J, leaving 6 bases between them. The CDR3 region has the DNA TGTGCCAGCAGCTTGCCGGGGACAGATACGCAGTATTTT. Translated, it gives CASSLPGTDTQYF.

V usage is TRBV2 and J usage is TRBJ1-5; a possible D gene is TRBD1 (5 bases). Trimming took 8 bases from V and 0 from J, leaving 20 bases between them. CDR3 length: 17 residues. Germline CDR1 SNHLY, CDR2 FYNNEI. The CDR3: CASERGLNPYSNQPQHF. The CDR3 nucleotides are TGTGCCAGCGAGAGGGGACTCAACCCTTATAGCAATCAGCCCCAGCATTTT.

This clone occurred once. The gene calls are TRBV9 and TRBJ1-2; 9 bases agree with TRBD1. The CDR3 runs 19 residues. From germline, CDR1 is SGDLS and CDR2 YYNGEE. Unmatched junction bases numbered 22, after V lost 3 bases and J lost 7 bases. In DNA, the CDR3 is TGTGCCAGCAGCGCGACCTCACCGGGACAGGGAAGCGGGGGTGGTGGCTACACCTTC. This codes for CASSATSPGQGSGGGGYTF. Looking up the rest from reference TRBV9 and TRBJ1-2 gives the full variable domain: DSGVTQTPKHLITATGQRVTLRCSPRSGDLSVYWYQQSLDQGLQFLIQYYNGEERAKGNILERFSAQQFPDLHSELNLSSLELGDSALYFCASSATSPGQGSGGGGYTFGSGTRLTVV.

This CDR3 is CASSTGSGNTIYF. Written as DNA, the CDR3 is TGTGCCAGCTCTACAGGCTCTGGAAACACCATATATTTT. The V and J genes are TRBV18 and TRBJ1-3; D is perhaps TRBD1 (5 bases). Trimming took off 6 bases at V and 0 bases at J, with 6 bases between the two ends. Germline-derived CDR1 and CDR2 are KGHSH and LQKENI. This CDR3 is 13 amino acids long.

The J gene is TRBJ2-3, the V gene TRBV7-6; D possibly corresponds to TRBD2 (5 bases). Germline CDR1 is SGHVS and CDR2 is FNYEAQ. Trimming cost V 1 base and J 10 bases, with 15 bases left between them. CDR3 length equals 14 residues. CDR3 nucleotides: TGTGCCAGCAGCTTAGGGGAGTCCCGTTCCGCGCAGTATTTT. The encoded protein is CASSLGESRSAQYF.

The chain recombines TRBV27 with TRBJ1-6; the D gene is possibly TRBD1 (5 bases). Germline values: CDR1 MNHEY, CDR2 SMNVEV (reference sequence). Trimming took off 6 bases at V and 6 bases at J, with 12 bases between the two ends. The CDR3 length is 14 residues. CDR3 sequence: CASRVRGGNSPLHF. CDR3 DNA: TGTGCCAGCAGGGTAAGGGGCGGTAATTCACCCCTCCACTTT.

The sample holds one count of this clone. This chain joins TRBV5-1 and TRBJ2-7; TRBD1 agrees at 11 bases. This CDR3 spans 13 amino acids. The germline V gene has CDR1 SGHRS and CDR2 YFSETQ. The V gene end was trimmed by 4 bases and the J gene end by 6 bases; junction bases not matched to a gene: 3. CDR3 in amino acids: CASSPGQGAEQYF. CDR3 coding DNA: TGCGCCAGCAGCCCAGGACAGGGGGCCGAGCAGTACTTC.

The chain has TRBV5-1 and TRBJ2-5, with D possibly TRBD2 on 6 matching bases. The CDR3 covers 16 residues. V lost 4 bases and J 3 bases, leaving 19 bases between the germline ends. Germline V gene data show CDR1 as SGHRS and CDR2 as YFSETQ. Here the CDR3 reads CASSLDPGDQKETQYF. The CDR3 DNA sequence: TGCGCCAGCAGCCTGGATCCGGGAGACCAAAAAGAGACCCAGTACTTC.

On this clone itself: At one end, the junction sequence differs from germline, possibly due to a read error. The gene calls are TRBV7-7 and TRBJ2-5, with 13 positions matching TRBD2. This CDR3 is built from 17 residues. Looked up from germline, CDR1 is SSHAT and CDR2 is FNYEAQ (reference sequence). The chain's CDR3 is CASSLALAGGGQETQYF. CDR3 DNA: TGTGCTAGCAGCTTAGCACTAGCGGGGGGGGGTCAAGAGACCCAGTACTTC.

The J gene is TRBJ1-3, the V gene TRBV5-1; 7 nucleotides align to TRBD1. Germline lookup yields CDR1 SGHRS and CDR2 YFSETQ. The CDR3 sequence is 14 residues long. With V trimmed by 3 bases and J by 8 bases, 8 bases remained unmatched. The DNA for the CDR3 is TGCGCCAGCAGCTCAACAGGGGCCGAAGACACCATATATTTT. Protein: CASSSTGAEDTIYF. The complete variable domain, with remaining parts taken from reference TRBV5-1 and TRBJ1-3, reads KAGVTQTPRYLIKTRGQQVTLSCSPISGHRSVSWYQQTPGQGLQFLFEYFSETQRNKGNFPGRFSGRQFSNSRSEMNVSTLELGDSALYLCASSSTGAEDTIYFGEGSWLTVV.

The genes are TRBV27 and TRBJ2-7; a weak D match, TRBD1 (6 bases). The CDR3 runs 13 residues. With 6 bases removed from V and 3 bases from J, the gap between germline ends came to 12 bases. Germline CDR1 reads MNHEY; CDR2 reads SMNVEV (reference sequence). CDR3 sequence (DNA): TGTGCCAGCAGACGAGGACAGTACTACGAGCAGTACTTC. The encoded protein is CASRRGQYYEQYF.

The chain is built from TRBV5-4 and TRBJ2-7; TRBD2 is a possible D gene (5 bases). The germline V and J ends were trimmed by 0 bases and 0 bases, with 10 bases remaining between them. CDR3 length: 15 residues. Germline V lookup: CDR1 SGHNT, CDR2 YYREEE (reference sequence). The CDR3 loop reads CASSLGPGSSYEQYF. The CDR3 bases are TGTGCCAGCAGCTTGGGGCCGGGATCCTCCTACGAGCAGTACTTC.

There are a few counts of this clone. The CDR3 sequence is CASRKGGTGSYEQYF. As DNA, the CDR3 is TGTGCCAGCAGAAAAGGCGGGACAGGGTCCTACGAGCAGTACTTC. J is TRBJ2-7 and V is TRBV6-5, with 9 bases matching TRBD1. The V gene's germline CDR1 is MNHEY and CDR2 SVGAGI. CDR3 length: 15 residues. The trim removed 6 bases at V and 1 base at J, leaving 7 bases unmatched.

This chain links TRBV7-8 with TRBJ2-7; 7 positions agree with TRBD1. With 5 bases clipped from V and 0 bases from J, the junction kept 4 bases outside the gene matches. The germline V gene has CDR1 SGHVS and CDR2 FQNEAQ. The CDR3 totals 14 residues. The CDR3 nucleotides are TGTGCCAGCAGCCATAGGACAGGCTCCTACGAGCAGTACTTC. Protein sequence: CASSHRTGSYEQYF. Together with reference TRBV7-8 and TRBJ2-7, the CDR3 gives the full variable domain: GAGVSQSPRYKVAKRGQDVALRCDPISGHVSLFWYQQALGQGPEFLTYFQNEAQLDKSGLPSDRFFAERPEGSVSTLKIQRTQQEDSAVYLCASSHRTGSYEQYFGPGTRLTVT.